The entry that follows covers one T cell receptor beta chain sequence. What it recognizes is unknown. This specimen belongs to a study of cytomegalovirus exposure and HLA in healthy donors. The V gene lost 1 base and the J gene lost 5 bases, with 10 bases spanning the gap. Looked up from germline, CDR1 is SGHRS and CDR2 is YFSETQ. This CDR3 contains 13 residues. Whole-study results and caveats: Generally TCR sequences proved uncommon, though certain public TCRs appeared in numerous donors. TCR clusters originating in the first cohort tended to co-occur in the roughly 120 validation repertoires, according to a later analysis. The study listed under 200 cytomegalovirus-associated TCR beta chains.

Assay used: immunoSEQ multiplex PCR; TCRdb lists only in-frame clones, some missing. The data contain 100,000 or so clones, roughly 95% of them singletons. The sequencing input was PBMCs. The TCR comes from a woman aged 18-29 years in good health and CMV-seronegative. The chain links TRBV5-1 to TRBJ2-7, with D possibly matching TRBD1 (5 bases). The CDR3 DNA sequence: TGCGCCAGCAGCTTGTCACAGGAGAACGAGCAGTACTTC. This translates into CASSLSQENEQYF. Full variable domain (missing parts from reference TRBV5-1 and TRBJ2-7): KAGVTQTPRYLIKTRGQQVTLSCSPISGHRSVSWYQQTPGQGLQFLFEYFSETQRNKGNFPGRFSGRQFSNSRSEMNVSTLELGDSALYLCASSLSQENEQYFGPGTRLTVT.